This record looks at one T cell receptor (beta chain) sequence and its context. The antigen remains undetermined. The data originate from a study of regulatory T cells in long-lasting Graves disease. On the study more broadly: Treatment with antithyroid drugs for over 5 years, together with positive TSH receptor antibodies, meant persistent Graves' disease. Whole-study results and caveats: Among the persistent patients, 2,741 public clonotypes were shared, more than the roughly 970 shared among new patients. Compared with new cases, persistent Graves' patients showed reduced TCR diversity.

Library construction for TCR beta used iRepertoire HTBI primers and Arm-PCR of CDR3 regions. TCRdb processed the multiplex PCR reads anew with MiXCR; each CDR3 protein has one entry. The repertoire holds about 470,000 distinct CDR3 sequences, with around 21% as singletons. Time point of the sample: persistent/refractory GD, antithyroid drugs over 5 years with positive TRAb. PBMC RNA served as the TCR library source. This sequence originates from a female donor with Graves disease. The sequencing here drew on peripheral blood mononuclear cells (PBMCs), taken when the disease was refractory, from a patient treated with antithyroid drugs.

The CDR3 region has the DNA TGTGCCAGCAGCTTTAGCGCTGGAAACACCGGGGAGCTGTTTTTT. Translated: CASSFSAGNTGELFF. The V call is TRBV7-2, the J call TRBJ2-2, with D possibly matching TRBD2 (5 bases). This CDR3 spans 15 amino acids. CDR1 is SGHTA, CDR2 FQGNSA, per germline. The V gene lost 3 bases and the J gene lost 2 bases, with 10 bases spanning the gap.